This T cell receptor (beta chain) was obtained from a study of T cell responses to AZD1222 COVID-19 vaccine. The CDR3 is 16 residues long. The V segment lost 5 bases and the J segment 2 bases; nucleotides outside the gene matches: 12. Germline CDR1 reads LGHNT; CDR2 reads FRNRAP. This clone is a singleton in its sample. The antigen remains undetermined. The protocol was immunoSEQ multiplex PCR, while the TCRdb copy is restricted to in-frame clones and leaves out a portion. The table has nearly 110,000 clones, around 91% seen once. Whole-study results and caveats: A reported finding is that nearly half of spike-specific TCRs target unmutated variant regions.

This clonotype was obtained from an adult in good health. The rearrangement joins TRBV12-5 to TRBJ2-7; 7 bases match TRBD2. This sample comprised peripheral blood, obtained on day 0 of AZD1222 vaccination. The CDR3 nucleotides are TGTGCTAGTGGTCCGTCATCGACTAGCCTAACCTACGAGCAGTACTTC. Its protein is CASGPSSTSLTYEQYF.